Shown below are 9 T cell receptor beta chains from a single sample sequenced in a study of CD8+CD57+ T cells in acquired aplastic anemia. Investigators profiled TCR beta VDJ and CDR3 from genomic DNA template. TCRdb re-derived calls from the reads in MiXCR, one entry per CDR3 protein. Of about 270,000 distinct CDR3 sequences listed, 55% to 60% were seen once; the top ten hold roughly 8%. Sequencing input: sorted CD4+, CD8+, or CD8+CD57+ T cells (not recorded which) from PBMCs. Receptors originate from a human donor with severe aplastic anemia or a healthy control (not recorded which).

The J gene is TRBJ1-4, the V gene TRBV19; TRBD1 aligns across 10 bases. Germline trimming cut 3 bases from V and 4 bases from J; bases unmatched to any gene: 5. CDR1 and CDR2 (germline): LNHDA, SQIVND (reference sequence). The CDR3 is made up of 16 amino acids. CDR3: CASSIGTGAYNEKLFF. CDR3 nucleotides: TGTGCCAGTAGTATCGGGACAGGGGCCTATAATGAAAAACTGTTTTTT. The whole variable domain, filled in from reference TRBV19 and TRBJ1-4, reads DGGITQSPKYLFRKEGQNVTLSCEQNLNHDAMYWYRQDPGQGLRLIYYSQIVNDFQKGDIAEGYSVSREKKESFPLTVTSAQKNPTAFYLCASSIGTGAYNEKLFFGSGTQLSVL.

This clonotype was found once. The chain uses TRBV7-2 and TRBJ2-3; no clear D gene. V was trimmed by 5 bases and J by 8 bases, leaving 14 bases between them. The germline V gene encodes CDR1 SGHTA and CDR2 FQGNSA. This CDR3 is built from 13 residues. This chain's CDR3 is CASSQVTPGTQYF. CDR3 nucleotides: TGTGCCAGCAGCCAAGTAACCCCCGGTACGCAGTATTTT.

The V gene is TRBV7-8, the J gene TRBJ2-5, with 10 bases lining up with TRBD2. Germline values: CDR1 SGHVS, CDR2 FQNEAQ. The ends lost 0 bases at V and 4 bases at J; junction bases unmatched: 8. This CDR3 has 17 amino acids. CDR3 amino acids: CASSLASGGSRTETQYF. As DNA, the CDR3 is TGTGCCAGCAGCTTAGCTAGCGGGGGGTCTCGGACAGAGACCCAGTACTTC.

The CDR3: CASSTRTSGGYNEQFF. CDR3 nucleotides: TGTGCCAGCAGCACCCGGACTAGCGGGGGCTACAATGAGCAGTTCTTC. The rearrangement joins TRBV9 to TRBJ2-1; TRBD2 matches 13 bases. The CDR3 has 16 amino acids. Germline values: CDR1 SGDLS, CDR2 YYNGEE. V shed 4 bases, J shed 3 bases, and the junction held 4 bases outside the gene matches.

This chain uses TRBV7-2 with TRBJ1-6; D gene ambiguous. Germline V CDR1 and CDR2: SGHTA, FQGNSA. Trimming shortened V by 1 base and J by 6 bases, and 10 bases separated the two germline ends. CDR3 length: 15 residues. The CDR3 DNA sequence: TGTGCCAGCAGCTTAGATCCAGGAACTAATTCACCCCTCCACTTT. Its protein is CASSLDPGTNSPLHF.

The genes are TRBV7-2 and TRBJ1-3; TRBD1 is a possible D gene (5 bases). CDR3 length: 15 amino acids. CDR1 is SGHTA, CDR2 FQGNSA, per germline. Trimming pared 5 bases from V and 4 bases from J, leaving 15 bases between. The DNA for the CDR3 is TGTGCCAGCAGCCCTAGCGGGGGACGCGGAAACACCATATATTTT. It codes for CASSPSGGRGNTIYF.

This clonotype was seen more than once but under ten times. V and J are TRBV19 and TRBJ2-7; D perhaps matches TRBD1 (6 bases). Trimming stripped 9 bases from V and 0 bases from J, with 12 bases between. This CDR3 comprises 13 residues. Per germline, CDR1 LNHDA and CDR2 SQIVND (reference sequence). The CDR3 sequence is CASGTGSSYEQYF. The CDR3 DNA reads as TGTGCCAGCGGTACAGGGAGCTCCTACGAGCAGTACTTC.

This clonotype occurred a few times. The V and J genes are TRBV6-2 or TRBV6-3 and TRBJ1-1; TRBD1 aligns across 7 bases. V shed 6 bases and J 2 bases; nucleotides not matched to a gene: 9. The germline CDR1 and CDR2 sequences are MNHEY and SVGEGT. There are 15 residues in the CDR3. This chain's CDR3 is CASSLRDSYNTEAFF. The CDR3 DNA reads TGTGCCAGCAGCTTACGGGACAGCTATAACACTGAAGCTTTCTTT.

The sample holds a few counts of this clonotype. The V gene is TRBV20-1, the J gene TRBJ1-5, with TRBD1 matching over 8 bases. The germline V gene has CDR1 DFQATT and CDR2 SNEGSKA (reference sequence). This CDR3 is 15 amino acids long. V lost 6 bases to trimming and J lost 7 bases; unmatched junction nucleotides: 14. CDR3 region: CSAEKQGEWGQPQHF. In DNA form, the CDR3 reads TGCAGTGCGGAAAAACAGGGGGAGTGGGGCCAGCCCCAGCATTTT.